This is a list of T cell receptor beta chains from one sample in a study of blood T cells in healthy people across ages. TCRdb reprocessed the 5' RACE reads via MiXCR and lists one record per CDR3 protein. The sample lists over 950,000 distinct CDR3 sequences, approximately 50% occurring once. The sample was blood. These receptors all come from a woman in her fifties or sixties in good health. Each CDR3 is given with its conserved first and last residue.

CASSFGNSGNTIYF,TRBV12-3/TRBV12-4,TRBJ1-3
CSAMVGGYEQYF,TRBV20-1,TRBJ2-7
CSVRSVENTYEQYF,TRBV29-1,TRBJ2-7
CASSQGLQVNTGELFF,TRBV4-2,TRBJ2-2
CASTQKPNYGYTF,TRBV27,TRBJ1-2
CASSFLFMEANYGYTF,TRBV28,TRBJ1-2
CSTLASGRKTQYF,TRBV20-1,TRBJ2-5
CASSPIPGSSYEQYF,TRBV28,TRBJ2-7
CSVARGEADTQYF,TRBV29-1,TRBJ2-3
CSVEDGRDQPQHF,TRBV29-1,TRBJ1-5
CASSLGTAEFGTDTQYF,TRBV13,TRBJ2-3